The rows below give T cell receptor beta chains drawn from one sample of a study of T cell responses to AZD1222 COVID-19 vaccine. Data came from immunoSEQ multiplex PCR; TCRdb stores just in-frame clones and leaves some out. The sample has 100,000 to 150,000 clones, less than 95% seen once. The starting material was peripheral blood, obtained on day 0 of MenACWY control vaccination. Receptor source: an adult in good health. Each CDR3 is given with its conserved first and last residue. Fields, in order: D gene, clone size, J gene, V gene, CDR3 protein, CDR3 DNA. D genes are given only for firm matches. Clone size is stated in some rows and not others, as once, few, many or a class when expanded.

D: -; size: -; J: TRBJ1-6; V: TRBV5-5; CDR3: CASSLLWFDGASYNSPLHF; DNA: TGTGCCAGCAGCTTGTTATGGTTCGACGGGGCGAGCTATAATTCACCCCTCCACTTT
D: -; size: -; J: TRBJ1-3; V: TRBV7-2; CDR3: CASSLSDGFSGNTIYF; DNA: TGTGCCAGCAGCTTAAGCGACGGTTTCTCTGGAAACACCATATATTTT
D: -; size: once; J: TRBJ1-2; V: TRBV19; CDR3: CASSTYGGGANYGYTF; DNA: TGTGCCAGTAGTACCTACGGAGGAGGAGCTAACTATGGCTACACCTTC
D: -; size: -; J: TRBJ2-2; V: TRBV18; CDR3: CASSHGRTSNTGELFF; DNA: TGTGCCAGCTCGCACGGTCGGACATCGAACACCGGGGAGCTGTTTTTT
D: TRBD1; size: few; J: TRBJ2-3; V: TRBV25-1; CDR3: CASLPRDSRLGPSDTQYF; DNA: TGTGCCAGCCTACCCCGGGACAGCCGCCTGGGTCCTTCAGATACGCAGTATTTT
D: -; size: -; J: TRBJ1-4; V: TRBV5-1; CDR3: CASSPAGGATNEKLFF; DNA: TGCGCCAGCAGCCCGGCAGGAGGGGCAACTAATGAAAAACTGTTTTTT
D: -; size: -; J: TRBJ2-5; V: TRBV2; CDR3: CASSVQIQETQYF; DNA: TGTGCCAGCAGTGTCCAGATTCAAGAGACCCAGTACTTC
D: -; size: -; J: TRBJ2-5; V: TRBV9; CDR3: CASSVPGAGETQYF; DNA: TGTGCCAGCAGCGTACCCGGGGCGGGAGAGACCCAGTACTTC
D: TRBD2; size: -; J: TRBJ2-5; V: TRBV30; CDR3: CAWNSGRTQQETQYF; DNA: TGTGCCTGGAACAGCGGGAGGACCCAACAAGAGACCCAGTACTTC
D: TRBD1; size: -; J: TRBJ1-4; V: TRBV5-1; CDR3: CASSPRDRSEKLFF; DNA: TGCGCCAGCAGCCCCCGGGACAGGAGTGAAAAACTGTTTTTT
D: TRBD2; size: -; J: TRBJ2-7; V: TRBV7-3; CDR3: CASSSQPRSGTSGYEQYF; DNA: TGTGCCAGCAGCTCCCAACCGCGCTCCGGGACTAGCGGGTACGAGCAGTACTTC
D: TRBD1; size: -; J: TRBJ2-7; V: TRBV6-5; CDR3: CASSYGSSTGAYEQYF; DNA: TGTGCCAGCAGTTACGGTTCGTCGACAGGGGCCTACGAGCAGTACTTC
D: -; size: few; J: TRBJ1-4; V: TRBV7-9; CDR3: CASSSSGVGGEKLFF; DNA: TGTGCCAGCAGCTCTTCAGGGGTTGGAGGTGAAAAACTGTTTTTT
D: TRBD2; size: -; J: TRBJ2-2; V: TRBV7-3; CDR3: CASSLTRAGGTGELFF; DNA: TGTGCCAGCAGCTTAACGCGAGCGGGAGGGACCGGGGAGCTGTTTTTT
D: -; size: -; J: TRBJ2-5; V: TRBV7-6; CDR3: CASSPLTNQETQYF; DNA: TGTGCCAGCAGCCCGCTAACCAACCAAGAGACCCAGTACTTC
D: -; size: -; J: TRBJ1-1; V: TRBV7-9; CDR3: CASSLGGLNTEAFF; DNA: TGTGCCAGCAGCTTGGGGGGCCTGAACACTGAAGCTTTCTTT
D: TRBD2; size: once; J: TRBJ2-7; V: TRBV19; CDR3: CASSTSTSGLVYEQYF; DNA: TGTGCCAGTAGTACCTCGACTAGCGGGTTGGTTTACGAGCAGTACTTC
D: -; size: -; J: TRBJ2-1; V: TRBV5-4; CDR3: CASSLSTVINEQFF; DNA: TGTGCCAGCAGCTTGAGCACAGTGATAAATGAGCAGTTCTTC
D: -; size: -; J: TRBJ2-1; V: TRBV5-1; CDR3: CASRPLAGYNEQFF; DNA: TGCGCCAGCAGACCGTTGGCGGGATACAATGAGCAGTTCTTC
D: TRBD2; size: -; J: TRBJ2-5; V: TRBV11-3; CDR3: CASSRTSETQYF; DNA: TGTGCCAGCAGCCGGACTAGTGAGACCCAGTACTTC
D: TRBD1; size: -; J: TRBJ2-2; V: TRBV2; CDR3: CASSGSQGIATGELFF; DNA: TGTGCCAGCAGTGGGTCACAGGGGATCGCGACCGGGGAGCTGTTTTTT
D: -; size: -; J: TRBJ1-1; V: TRBV5-1; CDR3: CASSLDSWGTEAFF; DNA: TGCGCCAGCAGCTTGGATTCATGGGGCACTGAAGCTTTCTTT
D: -; size: -; J: TRBJ1-6; V: TRBV11-1; CDR3: CASSFGPPRTLHF; DNA: TGTGCCAGCAGCTTCGGGCCCCCCAGGACCCTCCACTTT
D: -; size: -; J: TRBJ1-1; V: TRBV3-1/TRBV3-2; CDR3: CASKNREDTEAFF; DNA: TGTGCCAGCAAAAATCGTGAGGACACTGAAGCTTTCTTT
D: TRBD2; size: -; J: TRBJ2-7; V: TRBV6-6; CDR3: CASSPGLAAPYEQYF; DNA: TGTGCCAGCAGTCCCGGACTAGCAGCACCCTACGAGCAGTACTTC
D: -; size: medium-sized; J: TRBJ1-4; V: TRBV24-1; CDR3: CATSDSRARDEKLFF; DNA: TGTGCCACCAGCGATAGCCGGGCCAGAGATGAAAAACTGTTTTTT
D: -; size: -; J: TRBJ1-1; V: TRBV6-5; CDR3: CASTNADRGTEAFF; DNA: TGTGCCAGCACTAACGCCGACAGAGGCACTGAAGCTTTCTTT
D: -; size: -; J: TRBJ2-3; V: TRBV29-1; CDR3: CSADGGDRGPDTQYF; DNA: TGCAGCGCCGACGGTGGGGATAGGGGACCGGATACGCAGTATTTT
D: TRBD1; size: -; J: TRBJ1-1; V: TRBV15; CDR3: CATSRNRGWTEAFF; DNA: TGTGCCACCAGCAGGAACAGGGGCTGGACTGAAGCTTTCTTT
D: TRBD2; size: -; J: TRBJ2-3; V: TRBV25-1; CDR3: CASSVAGLATDTQYF; DNA: TGTGCCAGCAGTGTGGCCGGACTAGCCACAGATACGCAGTATTTT
D: -; size: -; J: TRBJ2-1; V: TRBV6-1; CDR3: CASSEWSAGYNEQFF; DNA: TGTGCCAGCAGTGAATGGAGCGCGGGGTACAATGAGCAGTTCTTC
D: TRBD1; size: few; J: TRBJ1-2; V: TRBV27; CDR3: CASSLSNRDREYGYTF; DNA: TGTGCCAGCAGTTTATCTAACCGGGACAGGGAGTATGGCTACACCTTC
D: -; size: few; J: TRBJ2-2; V: TRBV1; CDR3: CTSSQDLAGLAIRTDHRGAVF; DNA: TGCACCAGCAGCCAAGATTTGGCAGGACTAGCGATAAGAACGGACCACCGGGGAGCTGTTTTT
D: -; size: -; J: TRBJ2-3; V: TRBV4-1; CDR3: CASSQDPSSISTDTQYF; DNA: TGCGCCAGCAGCCAAGATCCTAGCAGTATAAGCACAGATACGCAGTATTTT
D: -; size: -; J: TRBJ2-1; V: TRBV2; CDR3: CASSVQQGWYNEQFF; DNA: TGTGCCAGCAGTGTTCAGCAGGGGTGGTACAATGAGCAGTTCTTC